The T cell receptor (beta chain) under discussion was sequenced for a study of T cells in Graves' hyperthyroidism and ophthalmopathy. Across the study: Peripheral blood was drawn at first diagnosis, prior to all treatment.

Study observations and caveats: Blood samples included most of the expanded thyroid clonotypes exceeding 0.001. By a 13 V-J model, ophthalmopathy was set apart from stable hyperthyroidism.

This clonotype was counted at least ten times. What it binds is not known. The TCR beta CDR3 regions underwent amplification using RNA transcripts as the source. First-round RT-PCR of the TCR CDR3 relied on the HTBI primer set. TCRdb re-called the multiplex PCR reads with MiXCR, one entry per CDR3 protein. The sample records fewer than 800,000 distinct CDR3 sequences, around 17% being singletons. V lost 6 bases to trimming and J lost 5 bases; unmatched junction nucleotides: 10. Germline CDR1 SGHTA, CDR2 FQGNSA. The CDR3 contains 15 residues. This receptor was obtained from a man aged 18 to 35 with Graves' hyperthyroidism. The chain recombines TRBV7-2 with TRBJ2-7; 10 nucleotides match TRBD2. The specimen was blood. Here the CDR3 reads CASREKLAGSHEQYF. DNA for the CDR3: TGTGCCAGCAGAGAAAAACTAGCGGGAAGCCACGAGCAGTACTTC.